This T cell receptor beta chain derives from a study of blood T cell repertoires in COVID-19 (dated by TCRdb to the early 2020s). In terms of the full investigation: Samples from collaborators originated in the United States, Italy and Spain and spanned both the acute and convalescent phases of COVID-19. The prospective study material was composed of cDNA or gDNA derived from T cells, B-cell-depleted T cells, or PBMCs. The dataset comprised deeply sampled blood TCRbeta repertoires from subjects exposed to, actively infected with, or recovered from COVID-19. The repertoires were released in a freely available public database meant as a resource for research on the immune response to SARS-CoV-2. Samples were obtained from the ongoing ImmuneRACE study (first 160 participants) and from approximately 1,200 subjects provided by 6 global collaborators. The sample metadata nearly always contained a de-identified subject ID, COVID-19 status, age in years and sex. HLA class I and class II types, where available, came from metadata supplied by the sample provider rather than from assay-based typing.

Broader findings and caveats from the paper: Clinical and demographic metadata were provided uncurated, with the amount varying by source and participant.

Enrolling through a virtual design, the prospective study's participants ranged in age from roughly 18 to 100 years and lived across roughly 24 United States geographic areas. In the prospective study, cohorts were assigned on the basis of participant-reported clinical history obtained from a screening survey and a study questionnaire. Mobile phlebotomists in the prospective study collected whole blood, serum and a nasopharyngeal or oropharyngeal swab from every participant. Prospective study participants could optionally give additional blood draws and questionnaires over an approximately two-month period. Before DNA extraction, blood samples from the prospective study were shipped at room temperature or frozen. Germline trimming: 6 bases from V, 5 bases from J; junction bases outside gene matches: 11. Reading from cysteine to phenylalanine, the CDR3 counts 15 amino acids. Only CDR3 DNA is held: 45 bases, read in frame from base 1. CDR1 MNHEY and CDR2 SVGEGT are derived from the germline V gene.

The immunoSEQ Assay, a bias-controlled multiplex PCR, was used to amplify TCRbeta CDR3 regions from genomic DNA. As for the authors' bioinformatics: The number of nucleated cells in each sample was estimated by amplification of reference gene primers within the assay. To quantify the absolute abundance of each unique TCRbeta CDR3 rearrangement, sequence reads were collapsed and filtered. For each sample, productive Simpson clonality was calculated by taking the square root of Simpson's diversity index across productive rearrangements. TCRdb obtained this table from immuneACCESS and retained in-frame rearrangements with V and J assigned. These tables miss some clones; where compared with another copy, unresolved V genes account for less than half of the shortfall, and the remainder is unexplained. The V and J calls and clone size come from that table; D and trimming were worked out from the DNA. For this sample there are some 250,000 clones; roughly 91% appear just once. The leading ten clones occupy about 2.3% of the sample.

A word on this clone: Its antigen is unknown. Base qualities are not provided; no much larger clone lies one nucleotide away.

Sample: PBMCs or T cells enriched from blood (not recorded which). The clonotype originates from a woman in her thirties or forties with acute COVID-19. The sequence links TRBV6-2 or TRBV6-3 to TRBJ2-5, with 8 bases in between that match TRBD1. The DNA sequence is TGTGCCAGCAGCCCGGACAGGGTATGGTATGAGACCCAGTACTTC. This encodes CASSPDRVWYETQYF.